Below, 29 T cell receptor beta chains from the same sample are listed, as sequenced in a study of spatial heterogeneity in lung cancer. Noted time point: sample taken at primary tumor resection. Without sorting, whole RNA was sequenced from tumor, nontumor lung or frozen PBMC. TCRdb re-derived calls from the 5' RACE reads in MiXCR, one entry per CDR3 protein. This table holds 15,000 to 20,000 distinct CDR3 sequences, about 22% found once. The sample was PBMCs, taken at surgery. The source is a female donor with early-stage non-small cell lung cancer.

This clonotype was seen at least ten times. The chain recombines TRBV9 with TRBJ2-1; 10 positions match TRBD2. This CDR3 spans 16 amino acids. Per germline, CDR1 SGDLS and CDR2 YYNGEE. V lost 0 bases to trimming and J lost 8 bases; unmatched junction nucleotides: 8. The CDR3 is CASSVASGSHRDEQFF. CDR3 nucleotide sequence: TGTGCCAGCAGCGTAGCTAGCGGGAGCCACCGGGATGAGCAGTTCTTC.

This clonotype was recorded at least ten times. The genes are TRBV7-9 and TRBJ2-1, with 12 positions matching TRBD2. The CDR3 is 17 residues long. V trimming: 4 bases; J trimming: 0 bases; junction bases outside the gene matches: 4. Germline V gene lookup returns CDR1 SEHNR and CDR2 FQNEAQ (reference sequence). The CDR3: CASSSSTSGSSYNEQFF. The DNA of the CDR3 is TGTGCCAGCAGCTCCTCGACTAGCGGGAGCTCCTACAATGAGCAGTTCTTC.

This chain uses TRBV30 with TRBJ2-7; 9 bases are a match to TRBD2. V lost 0 bases to trimming and J lost 7 bases; unmatched junction nucleotides: 7. Germline loops: CDR1 GTSNPN, CDR2 SVGIG (reference sequence). The CDR3 is 14 amino acids. In DNA, the CDR3 is TGTGCCTGGAGTGTTGGGACTAGCAATCGGGAGCAGTACTTC. Its translation is CAWSVGTSNREQYF. The full variable domain, with the rest looked up from reference TRBV30 and TRBJ2-7, is SQTIHQWPATLVQPVGSPLSLECTVEGTSNPNLYWYRQAAGRGLQLLFYSVGIGQISSEVPQNLSASRPQDRQFILSSKKLLLSDSGFYLCAWSVGTSNREQYFGPGTRLTVT.

The chain couples TRBV18 to TRBJ2-7; tentative D call: TRBD2 (6 bases). V was cut by 0 bases and J by 7 bases, with 10 bases left in between. The CDR3 is 13 amino acids. The germline V gene encodes CDR1 KGHSH and CDR2 LQKENI. The DNA of the CDR3 is TGTGCCAGCTCACCACCAGGGGCGGGGGAGCAGTACGTC. This translates into CASSPPGAGEQYV.

This sequence joins TRBV6-1 and TRBJ1-5, with TRBD1 matching over 11 bases. The germline V gene has CDR1 MNHNS and CDR2 SASEGT. V dropped 3 bases and J dropped 2; count of bases not matched to a gene: 6. This CDR3 contains 17 residues. CDR3 DNA sequence: TGTGCCAGCAGTGAGGGGACAGGGGGTGTTGGCAATCAGCCCCAGCATTTT. Translated, it gives CASSEGTGGVGNQPQHF.

This clonotype is medium-sized. The chain carries TRBV11-2 and TRBJ2-2, with D possibly being TRBD2 (6 bases). The ends were cut back, 1 base at V and 0 bases at J, with 12 bases in the middle. The CDR3 runs 17 residues. Germline V gene sequence: CDR1 SGHAT, CDR2 FQNNGV. Here the CDR3 reads CASSLVTGVSNTGELFF. Written as DNA, the CDR3 is TGTGCCAGCAGCTTAGTAACGGGAGTATCGAACACCGGGGAGCTGTTTTTT.

The V gene is TRBV6-2 or TRBV6-3, the J gene TRBJ2-1, with a tentative D call TRBD2 (7 bases). The ends were cut back, 6 bases at V and 8 bases at J, with 14 bases in the middle. In germline, CDR1 is MNHEY, CDR2 SVGEGT. The CDR3 is 13 residues long. The CDR3 reads CASRAGGLDEQFF. The DNA for the CDR3 is TGTGCCAGCAGGGCCGGGGGGCTTGATGAGCAGTTCTTC.

In this sample, this clonotype turned up many times. The chain carries TRBV15 and TRBJ1-2; 9 positions match TRBD1. The V and J ends lost 1 base and 4 bases, in that order; junction bases with no gene match: 10. The CDR3 consists of 17 residues. Germline V gives CDR1 LNHNV, CDR2 YYDKDF (reference sequence). The CDR3 bases are TGTGCCACCAGCAGAGGTTGGACAGGGGCCTCTGCCTATGGCTACACCTTC. As protein: CATSRGWTGASAYGYTF.

The chain employs TRBV7-9 and TRBJ2-1, with D possibly TRBD2 on 5 matching bases. V lost 5 bases and J 6 bases, leaving 8 bases between the germline ends. The germline V gene encodes CDR1 SEHNR and CDR2 FQNEAQ (reference sequence). The CDR3 sequence is 12 residues long. The CDR3 sequence: CASSRSGNEQFF. For the CDR3, the DNA is TGTGCCAGCAGCCGAAGCGGCAATGAGCAGTTCTTC.

This clonotype is deemed medium-sized. This rearrangement joins TRBV7-9 to TRBJ1-3; D unclear. V was pared by 9 bases and J by 3 bases, with 21 bases between. The CDR3 sequence is 16 residues long. Germline CDR1 reads SEHNR; CDR2 reads FQNEAQ (reference sequence). CDR3 residues: CARRELGSPGGNTIYF. Here the CDR3 DNA reads TGTGCCAGAAGAGAACTCGGGTCCCCCGGTGGAAACACCATATATTTT.

This clonotype appeared many times. This chain connects TRBV12-3 or TRBV12-4 to TRBJ1-1; D gene ambiguous. The CDR3 totals 13 residues. Trimming pared 8 bases from V and 1 base from J, leaving 11 bases between. CDR3 sequence reads: CASDISGNTEAFF. The CDR3 DNA reads TGTGCCAGCGATATATCGGGGAACACTGAAGCTTTCTTT.

This clonotype showed up many times. This sequence joins TRBV5-1 and TRBJ2-1; D might be TRBD1 or TRBD2, each matching 5 bases. This CDR3 region has 13 residues. V shed 4 bases and J shed 5 bases, with 10 bases lying between them. Germline V CDR1 and CDR2: SGHRS, YFSETQ. The chain's CDR3 is CASSQGANNEQFF. The CDR3 nucleotides are TGCGCCAGCAGCCAGGGAGCGAACAATGAGCAGTTCTTC.

Of note for this clonotype: One junction end disagrees with the germline gene, perhaps due to a read error. The J gene is TRBJ2-3, the V gene TRBV4-3; 10 positions match TRBD2. The CDR3 sequence is 12 residues long. Germline assignment: CDR1 LGHNA and CDR2 YSLEER. The DNA for the CDR3 is TGCGCCAGCAGCATTAGCGGGGGGCCGTCACATTTT. Translation gives CASSISGGPSHF.

The chain recombines TRBV30 with TRBJ2-7, with 10 positions matching TRBD2. CDR1 and CDR2 from the germline V gene are GTSNPN and SVGIG (reference sequence). This CDR3 spans 15 amino acids. Unmatched junction bases numbered 3, after V lost 1 base and J lost 0 bases. The CDR3 sequence is CAWSDSGGSSYEQYF. CDR3 coding DNA: TGTGCCTGGAGTGATAGCGGGGGGAGCTCCTACGAGCAGTACTTC.

The J gene is TRBJ2-5, the V gene TRBV11-3; 9 nucleotides line up with TRBD2. CDR1 and CDR2 (germline): SGHNT, YENEEA. With 4 bases clipped from V and 2 bases from J, the junction kept 8 bases outside the gene matches. The CDR3 is made up of 16 amino acids. CDR3 DNA: TGTGCCAGCAGCTCGGGACTAGCAGGGGCACAAGAGACCCAGTACTTC. This sequence encodes CASSSGLAGAQETQYF.

A few counts support this clonotype. The rearrangement links TRBV6-6 to TRBJ2-7; 10 bases line up with TRBD2. Per the germline V gene, CDR1 is MNHNY and CDR2 is SVGAGI (reference sequence). J lost 9 bases, V lost 5 bases, and 22 bases had no gene match. This CDR3 has 18 residues. CDR3 loop: CASSKSIGALAGASLQYF. The CDR3 DNA reads TGTGCCAGCAGTAAATCCATCGGGGCGCTAGCGGGAGCTTCATTGCAGTACTTC.

This clonotype is judged medium-sized. The V call is TRBV27, the J call TRBJ1-2, with D tentatively TRBD1 (5 bases). This CDR3 has 15 amino acids. V shed 5 bases and J shed 0 bases, with 13 bases lying between them. CDR1 is MNHEY, CDR2 SMNVEV, per germline (reference sequence). This CDR3 reads CASSPPDRPNYGYTF. The CDR3 coding sequence is TGTGCCAGCAGTCCACCCGACAGACCTAACTATGGCTACACCTTC.

This clonotype was seen a few times. This chain's CDR3 is CSARDVTTQYF. The CDR3 DNA reads as TGCAGTGCTAGAGATGTGACAACGCAGTATTTT. The chain employs TRBV20-1 and TRBJ2-3; no firm D call. This CDR3 spans 11 amino acids. Germline V CDR1 and CDR2: DFQATT, SNEGSKA (reference sequence). V was pared by 0 bases and J by 9 bases, with 7 bases between.

This clonotype is medium-sized by share. The genes are TRBV6-5 and TRBJ1-2; possible D gene TRBD1, 5 bases. Deletions cut 6 bases from V and 2 bases from J, with 7 bases between. The CDR3 runs 12 residues. Germline values: CDR1 MNHEY, CDR2 SVGAGI. The CDR3 reads CASRRQNYGYTF. In DNA form, the CDR3 reads TGTGCCAGCAGACGACAGAACTATGGCTACACCTTC.

V usage is TRBV3-1 and J usage is TRBJ2-1; D call uncertain. The ends were cut back, 1 base at V and 3 bases at J, with 7 bases in the middle. This CDR3 comprises 14 residues. The germline V gene has CDR1 LGHDT and CDR2 YNNKEL (reference sequence). The CDR3 region is CASSQVGNYNEQFF. DNA for the CDR3: TGTGCCAGCAGCCAAGTCGGAAACTACAATGAGCAGTTCTTC.

By frequency in the sample, this clonotype is medium-sized. This sequence joins TRBV29-1 and TRBJ2-3; 7 bases line up with TRBD1. Looked up from germline, CDR1 is SQVTM and CDR2 is ANQGSEA. After removal of 6 bases from V and 2 bases from J, the junction contained 5 bases not matched to a gene. The CDR3 spans 13 residues. The CDR3 coding sequence is TGCAGCGTAGCGACAGGGTTCACAGATACGCAGTATTTT. Amino acid sequence: CSVATGFTDTQYF.

This clonotype was counted many times. This rearrangement joins TRBV7-2 to TRBJ2-7; no clear D. This CDR3 has 12 amino acids. V lost 5 bases, J lost 2 bases, and 7 bases lay in between. The V gene's germline CDR1 is SGHTA and CDR2 FQGNSA. In DNA, the CDR3 is TGTGCCAGCAGCGCCCGCACCTACGAGCAGTACTTC. Its protein product is CASSARTYEQYF.

This clonotype was found many times. The chain recombines TRBV12-3 or TRBV12-4 with TRBJ1-3; no clear D. Trimming took off 2 bases at V and 2 bases at J, with 10 bases between the two ends. This CDR3 is built from 15 residues. The CDR3 DNA sequence: TGTGCCAGCAGTTTATATCCAAGGACTGGAAACACCATATATTTT. Translation gives CASSLYPRTGNTIYF.

This clonotype was seen many times. The gene calls are TRBV20-1 and TRBJ2-1, with 11 nucleotides matching TRBD2. The CDR3 runs to 16 residues. Germline trimming cut 5 bases from V and 5 bases from J; bases unmatched to any gene: 11. CDR1 and CDR2 (germline): DFQATT, SNEGSKA (reference sequence). The CDR3 loop reads CSAPKQTSGVNNEQFF. The CDR3 DNA sequence: TGCAGTGCTCCAAAGCAGACTAGCGGGGTCAACAATGAGCAGTTCTTC.

This clonotype is medium-sized. The chain employs TRBV7-3 and TRBJ2-6, with D possibly being TRBD1 or TRBD2 (5 bases each). Germline V lookup: CDR1 SGHTA, CDR2 FQGTGA. The CDR3 has 14 residues. The V gene lost 5 bases and the J gene lost 1 base, with 6 bases spanning the gap. The CDR3 DNA follows: TGTGCCAGCAGCGGGGGATCTGGGGCCAACGTCCTGACTTTC. It encodes CASSGGSGANVLTF.

In this sample, this clonotype turned up a few times. The genes are TRBV20-1 and TRBJ2-1, with D unclear. This CDR3 spans 11 amino acids. V was clipped by 1 base and J by 6 bases, with 4 bases between them. Germline CDR1 is DFQATT and CDR2 is SNEGSKA (reference sequence). This CDR3 is CSARAFNEQFF. CDR3 coding DNA: TGCAGTGCTAGAGCCTTCAATGAGCAGTTCTTC.

This clonotype was detected many times. V is TRBV7-9 and J is TRBJ2-3, with D unresolved. The CDR3 sequence is 12 residues long. Trimming cost V 3 bases and J 3 bases, with 4 bases left between them. The germline V gene encodes CDR1 SEHNR and CDR2 FQNEAQ (reference sequence). This CDR3 reads CASSFVTDTQYF. The CDR3 DNA sequence: TGTGCCAGCAGCTTCGTGACAGATACGCAGTATTTT.

This clonotype was seen at least ten times. The CDR3 DNA reads as TGTGCCTGGAGTGTTGGTGGTGAGCAGTACTTC. This sequence encodes CAWSVGGEQYF. The chain joins TRBV30 to TRBJ2-7; no clear D gene. Trimming shortened V by 0 bases and J by 7 bases, and 7 bases separated the two germline ends. This CDR3 spans 11 amino acids. Germline V gene sequence: CDR1 GTSNPN, CDR2 SVGIG (reference sequence).

This clonotype was counted at least ten times. The V and J genes are TRBV10-3 and TRBJ1-6; 7 nucleotides match TRBD1. Germline V lookup: CDR1 ENHRY, CDR2 SYGVKD. The CDR3 loop spans 14 amino acids. Losses at the gene ends were 8 bases for V and 8 bases for J; bases not matched to a gene: 9. The CDR3 DNA sequence: TGTGCCATCTCTGTCCGGGACAGAGATTCACCCCTCCACTTT. As protein: CAISVRDRDSPLHF.